Listed below are T cell receptor beta chains from one sample, sequenced in a study of identical twins. TCRdb processed the 5' RACE reads anew with MiXCR; each CDR3 protein has one entry. Of approximately 490,000 distinct CDR3 sequences in the sample, approximately 20% were seen once. The sample also formed part of further work on yellow fever vaccine responses in identical twins.

Specimen: CD4+ T cells sorted from blood. The receptors were sampled from a woman aged 18-30 years in good health. CDR3s include the opening cysteine and the closing phenylalanine or tryptophan. The D gene is left open where the match is weak. The listing skips clone size in some rows; elsewhere it reads once, few, many or a size class.

clone size,V gene,J gene,D gene,CDR3 protein,CDR3 DNA
few,TRBV6-5,TRBJ1-1,TRBD1,CASSSRDRVAFF,TGTGCCAGCAGTTCTCGGGACAGGGTTGCTTTCTTT
few,TRBV7-8,TRBJ1-2,TRBD1,CASSPRGPQGYTF,TGTGCCAGCAGCCCGAGGGGGCCTCAAGGCTACACCTTC
few,TRBV7-3,TRBJ2-1,TRBD2,CASSSAGGSYNEQFF,TGTGCCAGCAGCTCCGCGGGAGGATCCTACAATGAGCAGTTCTTC
NA,TRBV24-1,TRBJ2-3,TRBD2,CATRGSSGQYTQYF,TGTGCCACCAGGGGGTCTAGCGGACAATATACGCAGTATTTT
few,TRBV7-9,TRBJ1-6,NA,CASSPGLDNSPLHF,TGTGCCAGCAGCCCGGGACTGGACAATTCACCCCTCCACTTT
once,TRBV6-5,TRBJ1-2,NA,CASSYGGSTYGYTF,TGTGCCAGCAGTTACGGAGGCAGCACCTATGGCTACACCTTC
once,TRBV6-1,TRBJ2-2,NA,CASRRGRATTGELFF,TGTGCCAGCAGACGGGGCAGGGCAACCACCGGGGAGCTGTTTTTT
few,TRBV11-2,TRBJ1-4,NA,CASSLWGSGEKLFF,TGTGCCAGCAGCTTGTGGGGATCGGGGGAAAAACTGTTTTTT
few,TRBV5-1,TRBJ2-3,NA,CASSPPTSTDTQYF,TGCGCCAGCAGCCCGCCAACAAGCACAGATACGCAGTATTTT
few,TRBV7-9,TRBJ2-1,TRBD1,CASSLRGQGGNEQFF,TGTGCCAGCAGCTTAAGGGGACAGGGAGGGAATGAGCAGTTCTTC
few,TRBV11-2,TRBJ2-3,TRBD1,CASSFPGGGADTQYF,TGTGCCAGCAGCTTTCCAGGGGGTGGAGCAGATACGCAGTATTTT
NA,TRBV18,TRBJ2-7,TRBD2,CASSSAGTRSEQYF,TGTGCCAGCTCATCGGCCGGGACTAGAAGCGAGCAGTACTTC
NA,TRBV20-1,TRBJ2-1,TRBD2,CSARDKSGSSYNEQFF,TGCAGTGCTAGGGACAAGAGCGGGAGCTCCTACAATGAGCAGTTCTTC
NA,TRBV6-1,TRBJ1-1,TRBD1,CASSEAGGQTGEAFF,TGTGCCAGCAGTGAAGCGGGGGGACAGACAGGTGAAGCTTTCTTT
few,TRBV12-3/TRBV12-4,TRBJ2-7,TRBD2,CASSSGGGEQYF,TGTGCCAGCAGCTCCGGGGGGGGAGAGCAGTACTTC
NA,TRBV20-1,TRBJ2-7,NA,CSAQQAYEQYF,TGCAGTGCCCAACAGGCTTACGAGCAGTACTTC
NA,TRBV18,TRBJ1-1,NA,CASSRDDTEAFF,TGTGCCAGCTCACGCGATGACACTGAAGCTTTCTTT
many,TRBV5-1,TRBJ2-4,TRBD1,CARIEQGWAKNIQYF,TGCGCCAGGATCGAACAGGGGTGGGCCAAAAACATTCAGTACTTC
NA,TRBV20-1,TRBJ2-1,NA,CSARDVLSFSYNEQFF,TGCAGTGCTAGAGATGTCCTATCTTTCTCCTACAATGAGCAGTTCTTC
NA,TRBV28,TRBJ1-2,NA,CASTLKTERNGYTF,TGTGCCAGCACCCTCAAGACAGAAAGGAATGGCTACACCTTC
NA,TRBV12-3/TRBV12-4,TRBJ2-5,TRBD2,CASSPGGLAGKETQYF,TGTGCCAGCAGCCCCGGGGGACTAGCGGGAAAAGAGACCCAGTACTTC
few,TRBV15,TRBJ1-5,TRBD1,CATSPEGTALQPQHF,TGTGCCACCAGCCCAGAGGGGACAGCCTTACAGCCCCAGCATTTT
NA,TRBV10-3,TRBJ2-7,TRBD1,CAIRGDRGYGYEQYF,TGTGCCATCAGAGGGGACAGGGGGTATGGCTACGAGCAGTACTTC
NA,TRBV29-1,TRBJ2-3,TRBD1,CSVAGGATGSTDTQYF,TGCAGCGTTGCGGGTGGGGCGACAGGGAGCACAGATACGCAGTATTTT
few,TRBV20-1,TRBJ2-5,NA,CSAHRVGETQYF,TGCAGTGCCCACAGGGTTGGAGAGACCCAGTACTTC
few,TRBV29-1,TRBJ2-1,NA,CSVEGPVYEQFF,TGCAGCGTTGAAGGCCCGGTCTATGAGCAGTTCTTC
NA,TRBV12-3/TRBV12-4,TRBJ2-1,NA,CASSYVDEQFF,TGTGCCAGCAGCTACGTAGATGAGCAGTTCTTC
few,TRBV29-1,TRBJ2-1,NA,CSVPGRASSYNEQFF,TGCAGCGTCCCTGGAAGGGCCAGCTCCTACAATGAGCAGTTCTTC